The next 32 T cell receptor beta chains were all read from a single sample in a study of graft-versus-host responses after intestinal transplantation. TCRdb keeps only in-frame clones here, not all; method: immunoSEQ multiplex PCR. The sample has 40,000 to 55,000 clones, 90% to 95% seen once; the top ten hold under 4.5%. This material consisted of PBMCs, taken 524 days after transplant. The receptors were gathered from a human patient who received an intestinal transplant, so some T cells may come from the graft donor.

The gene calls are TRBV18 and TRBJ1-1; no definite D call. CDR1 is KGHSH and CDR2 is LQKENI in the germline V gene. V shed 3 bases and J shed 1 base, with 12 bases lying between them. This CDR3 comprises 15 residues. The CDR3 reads CASSPGVGENTEAFF. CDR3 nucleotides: TGTGCCAGCTCACCCGGGGTCGGGGAGAACACTGAAGCTTTCTTT.

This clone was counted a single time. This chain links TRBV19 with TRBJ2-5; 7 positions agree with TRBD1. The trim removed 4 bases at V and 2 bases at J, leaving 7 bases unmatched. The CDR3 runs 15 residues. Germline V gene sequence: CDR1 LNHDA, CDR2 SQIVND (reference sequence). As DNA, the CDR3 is TGTGCCAGTAGTACCGGGACAGTGTTACAAGAGACCCAGTACTTC. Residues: CASSTGTVLQETQYF.

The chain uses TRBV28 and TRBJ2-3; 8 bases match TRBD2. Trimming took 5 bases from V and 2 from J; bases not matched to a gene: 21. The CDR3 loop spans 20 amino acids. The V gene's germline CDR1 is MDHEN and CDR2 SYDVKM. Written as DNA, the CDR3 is TGTGCCAGCAGTCCCCCAAGCGGGAGAGGTAGGCTGGTAAACACAGATACGCAGTATTTT. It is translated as CASSPPSGRGRLVNTDTQYF.

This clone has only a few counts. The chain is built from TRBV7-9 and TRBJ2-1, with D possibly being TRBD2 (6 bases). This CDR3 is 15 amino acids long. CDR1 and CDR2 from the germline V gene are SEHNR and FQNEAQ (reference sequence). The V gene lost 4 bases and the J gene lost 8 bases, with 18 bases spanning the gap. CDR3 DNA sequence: TGTGCCAGCAGCTCTGGGACTGAAGGATATGATGAGCAGTTCTTC. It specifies CASSSGTEGYDEQFF.

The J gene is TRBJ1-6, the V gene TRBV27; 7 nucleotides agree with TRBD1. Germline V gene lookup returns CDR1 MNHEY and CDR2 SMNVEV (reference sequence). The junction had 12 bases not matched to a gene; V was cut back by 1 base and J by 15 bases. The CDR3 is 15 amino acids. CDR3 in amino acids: CASSLFLGGRMLLHF. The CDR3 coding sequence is TGTGCCAGCAGTTTATTCCTAGGGGGCCGGATGCTCCTCCACTTT.

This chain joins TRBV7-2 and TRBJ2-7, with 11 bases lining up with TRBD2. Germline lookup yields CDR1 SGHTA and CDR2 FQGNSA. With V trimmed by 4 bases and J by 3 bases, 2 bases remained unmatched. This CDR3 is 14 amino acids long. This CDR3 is CASSSLAGDYEQYF. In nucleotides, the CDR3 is TGTGCCAGCAGCTCACTAGCGGGAGACTACGAGCAGTACTTC. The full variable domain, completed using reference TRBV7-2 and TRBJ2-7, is GAGVSQSPSNKVTEKGKDVELRCDPISGHTALYWYRQSLGQGLEFLIYFQGNSAPDKSGLPSDRFSAERTGGSVSTLTIQRTQQEDSAVYLCASSSLAGDYEQYFGPGTRLTVT.

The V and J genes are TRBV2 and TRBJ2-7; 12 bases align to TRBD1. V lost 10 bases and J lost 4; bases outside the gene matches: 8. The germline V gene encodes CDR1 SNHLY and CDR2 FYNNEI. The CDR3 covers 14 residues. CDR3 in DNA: TGTGCCACCAAGGGACAGGGGGCGCTATACGAGCAGTACTTC. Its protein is CATKGQGALYEQYF.

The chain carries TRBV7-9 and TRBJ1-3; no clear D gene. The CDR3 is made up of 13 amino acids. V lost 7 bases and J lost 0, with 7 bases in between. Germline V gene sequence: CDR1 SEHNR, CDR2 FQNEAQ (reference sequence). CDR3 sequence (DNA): TGTGCCAGCACTATGGCCTCTGGAAACACCATATATTTT. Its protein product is CASTMASGNTIYF.

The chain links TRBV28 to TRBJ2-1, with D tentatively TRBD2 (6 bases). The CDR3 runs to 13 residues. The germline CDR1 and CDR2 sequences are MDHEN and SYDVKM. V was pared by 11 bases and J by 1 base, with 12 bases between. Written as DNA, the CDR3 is TGTGCCTCTGGGGGGTCATCCTACAATGAGCAGTTCTTC. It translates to CASGGSSYNEQFF.

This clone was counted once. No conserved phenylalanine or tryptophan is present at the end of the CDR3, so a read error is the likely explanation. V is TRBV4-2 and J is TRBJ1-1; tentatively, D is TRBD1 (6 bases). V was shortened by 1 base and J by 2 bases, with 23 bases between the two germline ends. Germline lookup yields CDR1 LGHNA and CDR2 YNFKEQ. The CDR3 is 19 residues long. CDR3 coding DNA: TGTGCCAGCAGCCAAGTCACGGGATCCAGGGGCAGGCTTAACACTGAAGCTTTCCTT. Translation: CASSQVTGSRGRLNTEAFL.

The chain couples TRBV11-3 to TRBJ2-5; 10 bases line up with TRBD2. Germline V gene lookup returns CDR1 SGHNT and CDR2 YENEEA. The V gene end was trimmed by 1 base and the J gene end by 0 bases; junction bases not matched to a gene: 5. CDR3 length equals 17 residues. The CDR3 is CASSLGKTSGYQETQYF. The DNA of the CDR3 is TGTGCCAGCAGCTTAGGGAAGACTAGCGGGTACCAAGAGACCCAGTACTTC.

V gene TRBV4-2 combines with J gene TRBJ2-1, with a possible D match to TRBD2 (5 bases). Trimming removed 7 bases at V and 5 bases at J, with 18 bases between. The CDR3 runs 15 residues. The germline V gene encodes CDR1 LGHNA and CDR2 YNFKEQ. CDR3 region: CASNDRPGINNEQFF. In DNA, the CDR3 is TGTGCCAGCAACGACCGGCCGGGGATCAACAATGAGCAGTTCTTC.

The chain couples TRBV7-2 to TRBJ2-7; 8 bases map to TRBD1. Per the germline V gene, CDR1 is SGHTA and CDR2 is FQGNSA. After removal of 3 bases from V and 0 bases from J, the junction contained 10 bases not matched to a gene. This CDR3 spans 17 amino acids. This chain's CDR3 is CASSFHPGGLSSYEQYF. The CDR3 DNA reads TGTGCCAGCAGCTTCCACCCAGGGGGCTTGAGCTCCTACGAGCAGTACTTC.

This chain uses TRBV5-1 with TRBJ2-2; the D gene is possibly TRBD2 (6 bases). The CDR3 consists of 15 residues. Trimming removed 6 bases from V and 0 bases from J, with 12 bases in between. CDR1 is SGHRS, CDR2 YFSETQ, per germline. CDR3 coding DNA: TGCGCCAGCAATATCCGGGACTCGAACACCGGGGAGCTGTTTTTT. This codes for CASNIRDSNTGELFF.

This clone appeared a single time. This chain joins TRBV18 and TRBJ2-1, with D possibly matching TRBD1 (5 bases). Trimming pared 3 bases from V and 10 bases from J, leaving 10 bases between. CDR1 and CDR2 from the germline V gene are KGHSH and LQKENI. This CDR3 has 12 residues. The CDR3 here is CASSPQGREQFF. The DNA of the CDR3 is TGTGCCAGCTCACCGCAGGGTAGAGAGCAGTTCTTC.

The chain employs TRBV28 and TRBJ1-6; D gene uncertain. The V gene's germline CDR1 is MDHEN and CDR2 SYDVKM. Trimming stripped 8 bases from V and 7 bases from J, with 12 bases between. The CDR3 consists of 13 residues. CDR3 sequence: CASLQFTNSPLHF. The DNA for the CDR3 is TGTGCCAGCCTCCAGTTCACCAATTCACCCCTCCACTTT.

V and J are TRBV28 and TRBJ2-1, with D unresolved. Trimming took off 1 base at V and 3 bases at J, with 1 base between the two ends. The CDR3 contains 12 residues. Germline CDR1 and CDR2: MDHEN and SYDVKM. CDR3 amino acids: CASSLFYNEQFF. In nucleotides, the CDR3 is TGTGCCAGCAGTTTATTCTACAATGAGCAGTTCTTC.

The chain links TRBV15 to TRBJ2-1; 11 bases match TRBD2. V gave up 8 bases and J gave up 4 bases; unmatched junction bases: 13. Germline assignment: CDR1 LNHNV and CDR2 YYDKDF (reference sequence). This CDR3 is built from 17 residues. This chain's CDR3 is CATLRLAGGPVYNEQFF. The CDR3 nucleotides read TGTGCCACCCTCCGGCTAGCGGGAGGACCGGTTTACAATGAGCAGTTCTTC.

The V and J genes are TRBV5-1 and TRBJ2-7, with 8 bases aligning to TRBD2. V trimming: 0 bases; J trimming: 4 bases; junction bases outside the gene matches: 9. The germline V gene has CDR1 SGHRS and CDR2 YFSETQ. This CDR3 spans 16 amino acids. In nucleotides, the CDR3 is TGCGCCAGCAGCTTGGACGGCGGGGGGAAGGTATACGAGCAGTACTTC. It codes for CASSLDGGGKVYEQYF.

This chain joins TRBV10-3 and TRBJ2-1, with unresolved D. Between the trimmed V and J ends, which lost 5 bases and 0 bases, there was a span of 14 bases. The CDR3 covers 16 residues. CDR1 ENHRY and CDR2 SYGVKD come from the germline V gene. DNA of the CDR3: TGTGCCATCAGTCCTTCAGGCCTTAGCTCCTACAATGAGCAGTTCTTC. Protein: CAISPSGLSSYNEQFF.

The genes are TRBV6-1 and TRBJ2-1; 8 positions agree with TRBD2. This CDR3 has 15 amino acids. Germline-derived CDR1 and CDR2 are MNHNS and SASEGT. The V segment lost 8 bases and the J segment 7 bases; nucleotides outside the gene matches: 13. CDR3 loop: CASEWLRTGGNEQFF. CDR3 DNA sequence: TGTGCCAGCGAATGGTTAAGGACGGGGGGGAATGAGCAGTTCTTC.

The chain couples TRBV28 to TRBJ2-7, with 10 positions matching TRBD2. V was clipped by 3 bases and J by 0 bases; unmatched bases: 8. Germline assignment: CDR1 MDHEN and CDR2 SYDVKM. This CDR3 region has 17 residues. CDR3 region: CASSLRLAGASSYEQYF. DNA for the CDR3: TGTGCCAGCAGTTTGCGGCTAGCGGGAGCAAGCTCCTACGAGCAGTACTTC.

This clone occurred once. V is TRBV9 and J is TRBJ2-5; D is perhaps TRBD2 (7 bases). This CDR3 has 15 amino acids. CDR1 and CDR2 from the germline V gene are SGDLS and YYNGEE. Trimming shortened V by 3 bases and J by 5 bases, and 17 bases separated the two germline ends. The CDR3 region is CASSGGGGLIETQYF. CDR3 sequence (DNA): TGTGCCAGCAGCGGGGGAGGGGGGCTTATTGAGACCCAGTACTTC.

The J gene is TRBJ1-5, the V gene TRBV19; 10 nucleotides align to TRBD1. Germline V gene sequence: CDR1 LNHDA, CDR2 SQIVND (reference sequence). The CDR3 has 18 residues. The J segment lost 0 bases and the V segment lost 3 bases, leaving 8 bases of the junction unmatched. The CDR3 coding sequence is TGTGCCAGTAGTATGGGGACAGGGGACGGCTATAGCAATCAGCCCCAGCATTTT. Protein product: CASSMGTGDGYSNQPQHF.

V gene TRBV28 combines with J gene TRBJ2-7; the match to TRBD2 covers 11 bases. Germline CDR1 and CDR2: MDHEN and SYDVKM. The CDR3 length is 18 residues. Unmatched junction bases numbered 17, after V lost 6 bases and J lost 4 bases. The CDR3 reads CASSRNTQPGLAAYEQYF. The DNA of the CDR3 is TGTGCCAGCAGCCGTAATACCCAACCGGGACTAGCGGCTTACGAGCAGTACTTC. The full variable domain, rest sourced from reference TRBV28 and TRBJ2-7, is DVKVTQSSRYLVKRTGEKVFLECVQDMDHENMFWYRQDPGLGLRLIYFSYDVKMKEKGDIPEGYSVSREKKERFSLILESASTNQTSMYLCASSRNTQPGLAAYEQYFGPGTRLTVT.

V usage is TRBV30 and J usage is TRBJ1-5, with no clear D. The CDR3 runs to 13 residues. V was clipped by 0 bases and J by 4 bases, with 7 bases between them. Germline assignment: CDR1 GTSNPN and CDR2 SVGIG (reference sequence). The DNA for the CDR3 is TGTGCCTGGAGTGTACGAGGGAATCAGCCCCAGCATTTT. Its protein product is CAWSVRGNQPQHF.

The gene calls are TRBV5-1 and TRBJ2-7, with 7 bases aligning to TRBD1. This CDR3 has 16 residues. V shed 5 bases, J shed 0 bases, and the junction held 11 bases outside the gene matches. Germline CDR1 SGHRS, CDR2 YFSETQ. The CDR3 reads CASRGQQGRDSYEQYF. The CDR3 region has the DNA TGCGCCAGCAGAGGTCAACAGGGGCGCGACTCCTACGAGCAGTACTTC.

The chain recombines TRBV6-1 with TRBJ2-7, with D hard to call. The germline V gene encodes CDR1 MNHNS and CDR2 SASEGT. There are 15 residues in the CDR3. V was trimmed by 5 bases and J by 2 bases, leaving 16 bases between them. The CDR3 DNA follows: TGTGCCAGCAGTCGGTCGGGCCCGAAAGCCTACGAGCAGTACTTC. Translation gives CASSRSGPKAYEQYF.

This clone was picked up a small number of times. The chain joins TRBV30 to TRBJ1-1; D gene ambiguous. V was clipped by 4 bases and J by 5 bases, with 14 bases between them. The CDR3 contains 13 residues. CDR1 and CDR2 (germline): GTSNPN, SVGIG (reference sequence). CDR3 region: CAWKAEKATEAFF. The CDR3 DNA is TGTGCCTGGAAGGCGGAGAAGGCGACTGAAGCTTTCTTT. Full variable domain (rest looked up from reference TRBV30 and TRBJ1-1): SQTIHQWPATLVQPVGSPLSLECTVEGTSNPNLYWYRQAAGRGLQLLFYSVGIGQISSEVPQNLSASRPQDRQFILSSKKLLLSDSGFYLCAWKAEKATEAFFGQGTRLTVV.

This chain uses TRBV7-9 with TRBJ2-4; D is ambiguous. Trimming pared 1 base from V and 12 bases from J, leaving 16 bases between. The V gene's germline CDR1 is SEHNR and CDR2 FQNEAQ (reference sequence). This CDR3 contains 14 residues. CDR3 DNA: TGTGCCAGCAGCTTAGGATTAGGCGTATACACTCAGTACTTC. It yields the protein CASSLGLGVYTQYF.

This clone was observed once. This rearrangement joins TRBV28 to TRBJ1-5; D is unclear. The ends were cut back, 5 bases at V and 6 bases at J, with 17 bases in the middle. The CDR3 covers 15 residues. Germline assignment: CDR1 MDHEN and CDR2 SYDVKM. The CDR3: CASSPGGESGQPQHF. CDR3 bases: TGTGCCAGCAGTCCGGGTGGGGAGAGTGGTCAGCCCCAGCATTTT.

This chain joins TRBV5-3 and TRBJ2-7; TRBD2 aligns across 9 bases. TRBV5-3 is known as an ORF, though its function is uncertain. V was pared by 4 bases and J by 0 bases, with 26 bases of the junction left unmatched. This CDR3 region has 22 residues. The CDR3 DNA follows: TGTGCCAGAAGCCCCCGGCCCTATAGCGGGAGACCATTTCGCGTCGTCTCCTACGAGCAGTACTTC. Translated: CARSPRPYSGRPFRVVSYEQYF.